Listed below are T cell receptor beta chains from one sample, sequenced in a study of blood T cell repertoires in COVID-19. The method was immunoSEQ multiplex PCR; TCRdb's version includes in-frame clones alone and lacks a portion of them. The table includes 150,000 to 200,000 clones, nearly 90% detected once. The material sequenced was peripheral blood. The receptors were sampled from a man in his 60s with active or convalescent COVID-19. Both conserved end residues are part of each CDR3. A D gene is named only where the DNA matches it firmly. For some rows the clone size is stated as once, few or many, or as a class when expanded; others skip it.

J gene,V gene,clone size,D gene,CDR3 protein,CDR3 DNA
TRBJ1-2,TRBV5-1,.,.,CASSLGDSAPSLYGYTF,TGCGCCAGCAGCTTGGGTGACAGCGCTCCTTCTCTCTATGGCTACACCTTC
TRBJ1-6,TRBV7-8,.,.,CASSFSSGSSPLHF,TGTGCCAGCAGCTTTTCGTCGGGGAGTTCACCCCTCCACTTT
TRBJ1-5,TRBV30,.,TRBD1,CAWSVQGNQPQHF,TGTGCCTGGAGTGTACAGGGGAATCAGCCCCAGCATTTT
TRBJ2-1,TRBV11-3,.,.,CASSVDSFYNEQFF,TGTGCCAGCTCGGTGGACAGTTTCTACAATGAGCAGTTCTTC
TRBJ1-2,TRBV7-8,.,TRBD1,CASSLAYRQGSYGYTF,TGTGCCAGCAGCTTAGCGTATCGACAGGGAAGCTATGGCTACACCTTC
TRBJ2-5,TRBV7-9,.,TRBD1,CASSHQGVRETQYF,TGTGCCAGCAGCCATCAGGGGGTACGAGAGACCCAGTACTTC
TRBJ2-1,TRBV14,.,TRBD1,CASSPGQGAPSYNEQFF,TGTGCCAGCAGTCCGGGACAGGGGGCGCCTAGTTACAATGAGCAGTTCTTC
TRBJ1-6,TRBV6-4,.,.,CASSSSPRLENPPSPLHF,TGTGCCAGCAGTTCCTCCCCCCGATTAGAAAATCCTCCTTCACCCCTCCACTTT
TRBJ2-7,TRBV5-6,.,.,CASGRTYEQYF,TGTGCCAGCGGCAGAACCTACGAGCAGTACTTC
TRBJ1-4,TRBV6-5,.,TRBD1,CASTVMDRGHGKLFF,TGTGCCAGCACTGTTATGGACAGGGGGCATGGGAAACTGTTTTTT
TRBJ2-2,TRBV9,once,TRBD1,CASSVDPTGAVGELFF,TGTGCCAGCAGCGTAGACCCGACAGGGGCGGTCGGGGAGCTGTTTTTT
TRBJ1-2,TRBV5-1,.,TRBD1,CASSLYQGARGYTF,TGCGCCAGCAGCTTGTATCAGGGGGCGCGGGGCTACACCTTC
TRBJ2-7,TRBV5-8,.,.,CASPSEGGYLHEQYF,TGTGCCAGCCCCTCGGAGGGGGGGTATCTCCACGAGCAGTACTTC
TRBJ1-5,TRBV7-2,.,.,CAISQGYSNQPQHF,TGTGCCATTTCACAGGGATATAGCAATCAGCCCCAGCATTTT
TRBJ1-2,TRBV5-6,.,TRBD1,CASSRDRIYGYTF,TGTGCCAGCAGCCGGGACAGGATATATGGCTACACCTTC
TRBJ2-5,TRBV4-1,.,.,CASSQEVTPFSKTQYF,TGCGCCAGCAGCCAAGAGGTAACACCTTTTTCGAAGACCCAGTACTTC
TRBJ2-3,TRBV2,.,TRBD2,CASSTMLAGTDTQYF,TGTGCCAGCAGTACAATGCTAGCGGGGACAGATACGCAGTATTTT
TRBJ2-5,TRBV18,.,TRBD2,CASSPPTSGGQETQYF,TGTGCCAGCTCACCACCGACTAGCGGGGGGCAAGAGACCCAGTACTTC
TRBJ2-1,TRBV10-1,many,TRBD2,CASSESLRLAGGPNEQFF,TGCGCCAGCAGTGAGTCTTTGCGGCTAGCGGGGGGGCCCAATGAGCAGTTCTTC
TRBJ1-2,TRBV9,.,TRBD1,CASSGKGAGGYTF,TGTGCCAGCAGCGGAAAGGGGGCGGGTGGCTACACCTTC
TRBJ2-2,TRBV27,.,.,CASSHRDIPRELFF,TGTGCCAGCAGTCACCGGGACATTCCCAGGGAGCTGTTTTTT
TRBJ1-3,TRBV9,.,.,CASSVDGQGISGNTIYF,TGTGCCAGCAGCGTAGATGGGCAGGGAATTTCTGGAAACACCATATATTTT
TRBJ2-1,TRBV6-5,.,TRBD1,CASIDRVAGNEQFF,TGTGCCAGCATCGACAGGGTGGCGGGCAATGAGCAGTTCTTC
TRBJ2-3,TRBV7-9,.,.,CASSSMGATDTQYF,TGTGCCAGCAGCTCCATGGGGGCCACAGATACGCAGTATTTT
TRBJ1-1,TRBV5-1,.,.,CASSSLGANTEAFF,TGCGCCAGCAGCTCCCTAGGCGCGAACACTGAAGCTTTCTTT
TRBJ1-1,TRBV29-1,.,TRBD1,CSVQGQGNTEAFF,TGCAGCGTGCAGGGACAGGGTAACACTGAAGCTTTCTTT
TRBJ1-5,TRBV6-1,few,.,CASSDNRSRVFGQPQHF,TGTGCCAGCAGTGATAATAGGTCGAGGGTATTTGGCCAGCCCCAGCATTTT
TRBJ2-7,TRBV12-5,.,TRBD1,CASGLVLWTGARYEQYF,TGTGCTAGTGGTTTGGTACTTTGGACAGGGGCGCGCTACGAGCAGTACTTC
TRBJ2-3,TRBV6-5,.,.,CAIWGTRITDTQYF,TGTGCCATATGGGGGACTCGAATCACAGATACGCAGTATTTT
TRBJ1-2,TRBV4-1,.,.,CASSQGGTYGYTF,TGCGCCAGCAGCCAAGGGGGGACTTATGGCTACACCTTC
TRBJ1-3,TRBV18,.,TRBD1,CASSPAGQFSGNTIYF,TGTGCCAGCTCACCTGCGGGACAGTTCTCTGGAAACACCATATATTTT
TRBJ2-3,TRBV2,.,.,CASSLPQITDTQYF,TGTGCCAGCAGTTTACCGCAGATAACAGATACGCAGTATTTT
TRBJ2-3,TRBV29-1,.,.,CSVRTGTQYF,TGCAGCGTTAGGACTGGTACGCAGTATTTT
TRBJ2-7,TRBV3-1/TRBV3-2,.,.,CASSQRGEPYYEQYF,TGTGCCAGCAGCCAACGCGGAGAACCTTACTACGAGCAGTACTTC
TRBJ1-2,TRBV5-5,.,.,CASSFRGDYGYTF,TGTGCCAGCAGCTTCCGGGGAGACTATGGCTACACCTTC
TRBJ1-1,TRBV5-1,.,.,CASSSSEAQGEAFF,TGCGCCAGCAGCTCGTCGGAGGCACAAGGAGAAGCTTTCTTT
TRBJ2-2,TRBV7-6,once,TRBD1,CASSLGQANTGELFF,TGTGCCAGCAGCTTGGGACAGGCGAACACCGGGGAGCTGTTTTTT
TRBJ1-2,TRBV4-2,.,.,CASSQDWTNYGYTF,TGTGCCAGCAGCCAGGACTGGACTAACTATGGCTACACCTTC
TRBJ2-1,TRBV6-5,.,.,CASSRLQGYNEQFF,TGTGCCAGCAGTAGGCTACAGGGCTACAATGAGCAGTTCTTC
TRBJ1-2,TRBV5-1,once,TRBD1,CASSIDRGVYGYTF,TGCGCCAGCAGCATCGACAGGGGGGTCTATGGCTACACCTTC
TRBJ2-1,TRBV5-4,.,.,CATSRFSDNEQFF,TGTGCCACCTCGCGGTTCTCGGACAATGAGCAGTTCTTC
TRBJ2-1,TRBV7-9,.,TRBD2,CASTPPGLALNEQFF,TGTGCCAGCACCCCCCCGGGACTAGCTCTTAATGAGCAGTTCTTC
TRBJ1-5,TRBV6-5,.,TRBD1,CASMRQGNSNQPQHF,TGTGCCAGCATGCGACAGGGGAATAGCAATCAGCCCCAGCATTTT
TRBJ1-2,TRBV2,.,.,CASSEEGRGMGYGYTF,TGTGCCAGCAGTGAAGAGGGACGGGGGATGGGCTATGGCTACACCTTC
TRBJ1-1,TRBV21-1,.,.,CASRQGEAFF,TGTGCCAGCAGACAGGGAGAAGCTTTCTTT
TRBJ2-5,TRBV4-2,.,TRBD2,CASSQDRRAGGFQETQYF,TGTGCCAGCAGCCAAGATCGTCGGGCGGGGGGCTTTCAAGAGACCCAGTACTTC
TRBJ2-3,TRBV27,.,TRBD1,CASSLGQGGDTQYF,TGTGCCAGCAGTCTCGGACAGGGAGGAGATACGCAGTATTTT
TRBJ2-4,TRBV5-4,.,.,CASSLKGVNIQYF,TGTGCCAGCAGCTTGAAAGGGGTGAACATTCAGTACTTC
TRBJ1-2,TRBV5-1,.,TRBD1,CASSLGTGENYGYTF,TGCGCCAGCAGCTTGGGGACAGGGGAGAACTATGGCTACACCTTC
TRBJ2-6,TRBV30,.,TRBD2,CAWRGAGAGANVLTF,TGTGCCTGGAGGGGCGCGGGGGCTGGGGCCAACGTCCTGACTTTC
TRBJ2-5,TRBV10-1,.,.,CARGLLQETQYF,TGCGCCAGGGGACTGCTACAAGAGACCCAGTACTTC
TRBJ2-1,TRBV3-1/TRBV3-2,few,.,CASSQVGYYNEQFF,TGTGCCAGCAGCCAAGTGGGCTACTACAATGAGCAGTTCTTC
TRBJ2-7,TRBV11-1,.,TRBD1,CASSLWTGAYEQYF,TGTGCCAGCAGCTTATGGACAGGGGCCTACGAGCAGTACTTC
TRBJ2-5,TRBV7-6,.,TRBD2,CASSFQRGGGETQYF,TGTGCCAGCAGCTTCCAGCGGGGTGGGGGGGAGACCCAGTACTTC
TRBJ1-1,TRBV3-1/TRBV3-2,.,TRBD1,CASRFGTVMNTEAFF,TGTGCCAGCAGGTTCGGGACAGTCATGAACACTGAAGCTTTCTTT